These T cell receptor beta chains were read from a single sample in a study of regulatory T cells in long-lasting Graves disease. TCRdb itself ran the multiplex PCR reads through MiXCR, one entry per CDR3 protein. The data contain 500,000 to 800,000 distinct CDR3 sequences, around 30% of them singletons. The sequencing here drew on peripheral blood mononuclear cells (PBMCs), taken when the disease was refractory, from a patient treated with antithyroid drugs. The receptors were sampled from a female donor with Graves disease. CDR3s include the opening cysteine and the closing phenylalanine or tryptophan. D genes are given only for firm matches. The listing skips clone size in some rows; elsewhere it reads once, few, many or a size class.

clone_size: .
v_call: TRBV3-1
d_call: .
j_call: TRBJ2-1
cdr3_aa: CASSQDVAETYNEQFF
cdr3_nt: TGTGCCAGCAGCCAAGACGTAGCGGAAACCTACAATGAGCAGTTCTTC

clone_size: few
v_call: TRBV2
d_call: .
j_call: TRBJ1-5
cdr3_aa: CASRPQVGYSNQPQHF
cdr3_nt: TGTGCCAGCAGACCACAGGTTGGGTATAGCAATCAGCCCCAGCATTTT

clone_size: .
v_call: TRBV28
d_call: .
j_call: TRBJ1-5
cdr3_aa: CASSFARTYSNQPQHF
cdr3_nt: TGTGCCAGCAGTTTTGCCAGGACATATAGCAATCAGCCCCAGCATTTT

clone_size: many
v_call: TRBV28
d_call: .
j_call: TRBJ1-1
cdr3_aa: CASIRGAAVNTEAFF
cdr3_nt: TGTGCCAGCATACGGGGGGCTGCGGTGAACACTGAAGCTTTCTTT

clone_size: few
v_call: TRBV7-9
d_call: TRBD2
j_call: TRBJ2-2
cdr3_aa: CASTSAGPNTGELFF
cdr3_nt: TGTGCCAGCACCTCAGCGGGGCCGAACACCGGGGAGCTGTTTTTT

clone_size: few
v_call: TRBV12-3/TRBV12-4
d_call: .
j_call: TRBJ2-7
cdr3_aa: CASSPWDFLESEQYF
cdr3_nt: TGTGCCAGCAGTCCTTGGGACTTTCTCGAGAGCGAGCAGTACTTC

clone_size: .
v_call: TRBV27
d_call: .
j_call: TRBJ1-5
cdr3_aa: CASSSNTAPNQPQHF
cdr3_nt: TGTGCCAGCAGTTCCAACACGGCCCCTAATCAGCCCCAGCATTTT

clone_size: .
v_call: TRBV7-3
d_call: .
j_call: TRBJ2-5
cdr3_aa: CASSLLGSDGETQYF
cdr3_nt: TGTGCCAGCAGCTTACTGGGAAGTGATGGGGAGACCCAGTACTTC

clone_size: .
v_call: TRBV13
d_call: TRBD2
j_call: TRBJ2-2
cdr3_aa: CASSAPGGPHTGELFF
cdr3_nt: TGTGCCAGCAGCGCTCCGGGGGGACCGCACACCGGGGAGCTGTTTTTT

clone_size: few
v_call: TRBV6-1
d_call: TRBD1
j_call: TRBJ1-2
cdr3_aa: CASSPLDRGRHGYTF
cdr3_nt: TGTGCCAGCAGTCCTTTGGACAGGGGGCGACATGGCTACACCTTC

clone_size: many
v_call: TRBV20-1
d_call: .
j_call: TRBJ2-5
cdr3_aa: CSARAGIRETQYF
cdr3_nt: TGCAGTGCTAGAGCAGGGATTCGCGAGACCCAGTACTTC

clone_size: few
v_call: TRBV2
d_call: TRBD1
j_call: TRBJ1-3
cdr3_aa: CASRDTGGLSGNTIYF
cdr3_nt: TGTGCCAGCAGGGATACAGGGGGCCTCTCTGGAAACACCATATATTTT

clone_size: few
v_call: TRBV11-1
d_call: .
j_call: TRBJ2-7
cdr3_aa: CASRKGPWYYEQYF
cdr3_nt: TGTGCCAGCAGAAAAGGGCCATGGTACTACGAGCAGTACTTC

clone_size: .
v_call: TRBV7-3
d_call: .
j_call: TRBJ1-1
cdr3_aa: CASSLRSGAHMNTEAFF
cdr3_nt: TGTGCCAGCAGCTTAAGGTCAGGTGCTCATATGAACACTGAAGCTTTCTTT

clone_size: .
v_call: TRBV19
d_call: .
j_call: TRBJ2-2
cdr3_aa: CASSKGTQQGELFF
cdr3_nt: TGTGCCAGTAGTAAGGGGACGCAGCAAGGGGAGCTGTTTTTT

clone_size: .
v_call: TRBV7-6
d_call: TRBD2
j_call: TRBJ2-7
cdr3_aa: CASSSGGSYEQHF
cdr3_nt: TGTGCCAGCAGCTCGGGAGGGTCCTACGAGCAGCACTTC

clone_size: .
v_call: TRBV28
d_call: .
j_call: TRBJ2-3
cdr3_aa: CVSSLQGAADTQYF
cdr3_nt: TGTGTCAGCAGTTTACAAGGTGCGGCAGATACGCAGTATTTT

clone_size: many
v_call: TRBV6-2/TRBV6-3
d_call: TRBD2
j_call: TRBJ2-7
cdr3_aa: CASSYPGLAGGSYEQYF
cdr3_nt: TGTGCCAGCAGTTACCCCGGACTAGCGGGAGGGTCCTACGAGCAGTACTTC

clone_size: .
v_call: TRBV3-1
d_call: TRBD1
j_call: TRBJ2-1
cdr3_aa: CASSQRLGTGGYDEQFF
cdr3_nt: TGTGCCAGCAGCCAACGGTTAGGGACAGGGGGTTACGATGAGCAGTTCTTC

clone_size: .
v_call: TRBV25-1
d_call: TRBD1
j_call: TRBJ2-7
cdr3_aa: CASSGRTGEGYEQYF
cdr3_nt: TGTGCCAGCAGTGGTAGGACAGGGGAAGGCTACGAGCAGTACTTC

clone_size: .
v_call: TRBV10-3
d_call: TRBD1
j_call: TRBJ1-5
cdr3_aa: CAISGGQGRSNQPQHF
cdr3_nt: TGTGCCATCAGTGGGGGACAGGGTCGTAGCAATCAGCCCCAGCATTTT

clone_size: .
v_call: TRBV5-1
d_call: .
j_call: TRBJ1-1
cdr3_aa: CASSLGKVNTEAFF
cdr3_nt: TGCGCCAGCAGCTTGGGCAAAGTGAACACTGAAGCTTTCTTT

clone_size: .
v_call: TRBV10-3
d_call: .
j_call: TRBJ1-1
cdr3_aa: CAISEVVGSGDTEAFF
cdr3_nt: TGTGCCATCAGTGAAGTTGTGGGGTCGGGTGACACTGAAGCTTTCTTT

clone_size: few
v_call: TRBV25-1
d_call: TRBD1
j_call: TRBJ1-5
cdr3_aa: CASSETGIGVGNQPQHF
cdr3_nt: TGTGCCAGCAGTGAGACAGGGATTGGCGTTGGCAATCAGCCCCAGCATTTT

clone_size: .
v_call: TRBV11-2
d_call: .
j_call: TRBJ1-5
cdr3_aa: CASSLDPPGSNQPQHF
cdr3_nt: TGTGCCAGCAGCTTAGATCCCCCGGGTAGCAATCAGCCCCAGCATTTT

clone_size: .
v_call: TRBV29-1
d_call: TRBD1
j_call: TRBJ2-7
cdr3_aa: CSAPRDRGSYEQYF
cdr3_nt: TGCAGCGCCCCCCGGGACAGGGGATCCTACGAGCAGTACTTC

clone_size: few
v_call: TRBV25-1
d_call: .
j_call: TRBJ1-2
cdr3_aa: CASSEQGYYTF
cdr3_nt: TGTGCCAGCAGTGAACAGGGTTACTACACCTTC

clone_size: many
v_call: TRBV6-5
d_call: TRBD1
j_call: TRBJ1-2
cdr3_aa: CASSYSRTGGDYGYTF
cdr3_nt: TGTGCCAGCAGTTACTCCCGGACAGGGGGCGACTATGGCTACACCTTC

clone_size: few
v_call: TRBV19
d_call: TRBD1
j_call: TRBJ1-1
cdr3_aa: CASSTTGRSTEAFF
cdr3_nt: TGTGCCAGTAGCACGACAGGGCGCAGCACTGAAGCTTTCTTT

clone_size: few
v_call: TRBV5-1
d_call: TRBD2
j_call: TRBJ2-5
cdr3_aa: CASSLVGLAALGETQYF
cdr3_nt: TGCGCCAGCAGCTTGGTTGGACTAGCGGCCCTCGGGGAGACCCAGTACTTC

clone_size: .
v_call: TRBV11-1
d_call: TRBD2
j_call: TRBJ2-5
cdr3_aa: CASSLDILIAGRRQYF
cdr3_nt: TGTGCCAGCAGCTTAGATATTTTGATAGCGGGCCGGCGACAGTACTTC

clone_size: .
v_call: TRBV9
d_call: .
j_call: TRBJ1-2
cdr3_aa: CASARQAANYGYTF
cdr3_nt: TGTGCCAGCGCCCGACAGGCCGCTAACTATGGCTACACCTTC

clone_size: .
v_call: TRBV10-3
d_call: .
j_call: TRBJ1-1
cdr3_aa: CAISESYSRGTEAFF
cdr3_nt: TGTGCCATCAGTGAGTCCTACAGTCGGGGAACTGAAGCTTTCTTT

clone_size: many
v_call: TRBV2
d_call: .
j_call: TRBJ1-2
cdr3_aa: CASSAVNYGYTF
cdr3_nt: TGTGCCAGCAGTGCTGTGAACTATGGCTACACCTTC

clone_size: .
v_call: TRBV2
d_call: .
j_call: TRBJ2-3
cdr3_aa: CANRRGGPTDTQYF
cdr3_nt: TGTGCCAACCGAAGAGGGGGGCCCACAGATACGCAGTATTTT

clone_size: few
v_call: TRBV27
d_call: TRBD1
j_call: TRBJ1-5
cdr3_aa: CASSSGTVQHF
cdr3_nt: TGTGCCAGCAGTTCGGGGACAGTTCAGCATTTT

clone_size: .
v_call: TRBV30
d_call: TRBD1
j_call: TRBJ1-6
cdr3_aa: CAWSSNDRVYNSPLHF
cdr3_nt: TGTGCCTGGAGTTCGAACGACAGGGTCTATAATTCACCCCTCCACTTT

clone_size: few
v_call: TRBV18
d_call: .
j_call: TRBJ1-2
cdr3_aa: CASSLTGTPNNYGYTF
cdr3_nt: TGTGCCAGCTCACTAACCGGGACACCTAATAACTATGGCTACACCTTC

clone_size: .
v_call: TRBV20-1
d_call: .
j_call: TRBJ1-1
cdr3_aa: CSAGVFTEAFF
cdr3_nt: TGCAGTGCTGGGGTGTTTACTGAAGCTTTCTTT

clone_size: few
v_call: TRBV12-3/TRBV12-4
d_call: .
j_call: TRBJ1-1
cdr3_aa: CASSPRFPDIMVGYGTEAFF
cdr3_nt: TGTGCCAGCAGCCCCCGTTTCCCCGACATTATGGTGGGGTATGGCACTGAAGCTTTCTTT

clone_size: many
v_call: TRBV11-1
d_call: .
j_call: TRBJ1-1
cdr3_aa: CASSFGREKAEAFF
cdr3_nt: TGTGCCAGCAGCTTCGGCAGGGAAAAGGCTGAAGCTTTCTTT

clone_size: few
v_call: TRBV19
d_call: TRBD1
j_call: TRBJ2-7
cdr3_aa: CATGTAYEQYF
cdr3_nt: TGTGCCACCGGGACAGCCTACGAGCAGTACTTC

clone_size: .
v_call: TRBV6-1
d_call: TRBD2
j_call: TRBJ2-5
cdr3_aa: CASSPGTSSQETQYF
cdr3_nt: TGTGCCAGCAGTCCCGGGACTAGCAGTCAAGAGACCCAGTACTTC

clone_size: .
v_call: TRBV7-9
d_call: .
j_call: TRBJ2-7
cdr3_aa: CASSRSGVGEQYF
cdr3_nt: TGTGCCAGCAGCCGGAGCGGAGTCGGGGAGCAGTACTTC

clone_size: many
v_call: TRBV28
d_call: .
j_call: TRBJ1-1
cdr3_aa: CASCSPGWNTEAFF
cdr3_nt: TGTGCCAGCTGTTCCCCAGGTTGGAACACTGAAGCTTTCTTT

clone_size: few
v_call: TRBV24-1
d_call: TRBD1
j_call: TRBJ2-5
cdr3_aa: CATSDGTGGAETQYF
cdr3_nt: TGTGCCACCAGTGATGGGACAGGGGGCGCCGAGACCCAGTACTTC

clone_size: .
v_call: TRBV6-1
d_call: TRBD1
j_call: TRBJ1-5
cdr3_aa: CASSPGGWDNQPQHF
cdr3_nt: TGTGCCAGCAGCCCAGGGGGCTGGGACAATCAGCCCCAGCATTTT

clone_size: .
v_call: TRBV11-2
d_call: .
j_call: TRBJ1-1
cdr3_aa: CASSLGGAFQAFF
cdr3_nt: TGTGCCAGCAGCCTGGGGGGGGCCTTCCAAGCTTTCTTT

clone_size: .
v_call: TRBV9
d_call: .
j_call: TRBJ1-1
cdr3_aa: CASSPSTSLNTEAFF
cdr3_nt: TGTGCCAGCAGCCCCTCAACGTCATTGAACACTGAAGCTTTCTTT

clone_size: .
v_call: TRBV10-3
d_call: .
j_call: TRBJ1-1
cdr3_aa: CAISESGGNTEAFF
cdr3_nt: TGTGCCATCAGTGAGTCAGGGGGGAACACTGAAGCTTTCTTT

clone_size: few
v_call: TRBV12-3/TRBV12-4
d_call: .
j_call: TRBJ1-1
cdr3_aa: CASSLGAGRMNTEAFF
cdr3_nt: TGTGCCAGCAGTTTAGGGGCAGGGCGTATGAACACTGAAGCTTTCTTT

clone_size: .
v_call: TRBV28
d_call: .
j_call: TRBJ1-2
cdr3_aa: CASSLGGQRKYGYTF
cdr3_nt: TGTGCCAGCAGCCTCGGAGGACAGAGGAAGTATGGCTACACCTTC

clone_size: .
v_call: TRBV20-1
d_call: .
j_call: TRBJ2-7
cdr3_aa: CSARIRGSSYEQYF
cdr3_nt: TGCAGTGCTAGGATACGGGGGTCCTCCTACGAGCAGTACTTC

clone_size: .
v_call: TRBV5-1
d_call: TRBD1
j_call: TRBJ1-1
cdr3_aa: CASRPGTGGEVGTEAFF
cdr3_nt: TGCGCCAGCAGACCCGGCACAGGGGGCGAGGTAGGCACTGAAGCTTTCTTT

clone_size: few
v_call: TRBV2
d_call: TRBD1
j_call: TRBJ2-3
cdr3_aa: CASSGQGTTDTQYF
cdr3_nt: TGTGCCAGCAGTGGACAGGGGACCACAGATACGCAGTATTTT

clone_size: .
v_call: TRBV6-1
d_call: .
j_call: TRBJ2-1
cdr3_aa: CASGEKGEQFF
cdr3_nt: TGTGCCAGCGGGGAGAAGGGTGAGCAGTTCTTC

clone_size: few
v_call: TRBV3-1
d_call: .
j_call: TRBJ1-2
cdr3_aa: CASSQEGRRGDGYTF
cdr3_nt: TGTGCCAGCAGCCAAGAGGGGCGGAGAGGTGATGGCTACACCTTC

clone_size: .
v_call: TRBV12-3/TRBV12-4
d_call: TRBD2
j_call: TRBJ2-7
cdr3_aa: CASSLPFSGGSSYEQYF
cdr3_nt: TGTGCCAGCAGTCTTCCTTTTTCGGGAGGGAGCTCCTACGAGCAGTACTTC

clone_size: .
v_call: TRBV5-4
d_call: TRBD2
j_call: TRBJ2-7
cdr3_aa: CASSLTSGRASEQYF
cdr3_nt: TGTGCCAGCAGCTTGACTAGCGGGAGAGCGAGCGAGCAGTACTTC